Listed below are T cell receptor beta chains from one sample, sequenced in a study of blood T cell repertoires in COVID-19. The protocol was immunoSEQ multiplex PCR, while the TCRdb copy is restricted to in-frame clones and leaves out a portion. The sample yields 250,000 to 300,000 clones, about nine tenths seen once. Sequencing was performed on peripheral blood. Source of these receptors: a woman in her fifties or sixties who had recovered from COVID-19. Both conserved end residues are part of each CDR3. Fields, in order: V gene, D gene, J gene, clone size, CDR3 protein, CDR3 DNA. The D gene is left open where the match is weak. Clone size is not always given. Where it is, it says once, few, many or a class for expanded clones.

v_gene: TRBV29-1; d_gene: -; j_gene: TRBJ2-6; abundance: -; CDR3aa: CSVSRSGANVLTF; CDR3nt: TGCAGCGTTTCACGGTCTGGGGCCAACGTCCTGACTTTC
v_gene: TRBV7-2; d_gene: -; j_gene: TRBJ1-5; abundance: once; CDR3aa: CASSLSGSGGNQPQHF; CDR3nt: TGTGCCAGCAGTCTTTCAGGGTCAGGTGGCAATCAGCCCCAGCATTTT
v_gene: TRBV9; d_gene: TRBD2; j_gene: TRBJ2-3; abundance: -; CDR3aa: CASSAGTTSTDTQYF; CDR3nt: TGTGCCAGCAGCGCCGGGACTACTAGCACAGATACGCAGTATTTT
v_gene: TRBV5-1; d_gene: -; j_gene: TRBJ1-2; abundance: once; CDR3aa: CASSFGQLANYGYTF; CDR3nt: TGCGCCAGCAGCTTCGGACAGTTAGCTAACTATGGCTACACCTTC
v_gene: TRBV27; d_gene: TRBD1; j_gene: TRBJ2-5; abundance: -; CDR3aa: CASSLSPTGTGQETQYF; CDR3nt: TGTGCCAGCAGTTTATCACCAACCGGGACAGGACAAGAGACCCAGTACTTC
v_gene: TRBV18; d_gene: TRBD1; j_gene: TRBJ1-2; abundance: -; CDR3aa: CASSDRGYGYTF; CDR3nt: TGTGCCAGCTCCGACAGGGGCTATGGCTACACCTTC
v_gene: TRBV15; d_gene: -; j_gene: TRBJ2-1; abundance: -; CDR3aa: CATSRGEYRNEQFF; CDR3nt: TGTGCCACCAGCAGAGGGGAGTATAGGAATGAGCAGTTCTTC
v_gene: TRBV11-2; d_gene: TRBD1; j_gene: TRBJ2-2; abundance: -; CDR3aa: CASSPTGGGELFF; CDR3nt: TGTGCCAGCAGCCCCACAGGGGGCGGGGAGCTGTTTTTT
v_gene: TRBV5-6; d_gene: -; j_gene: TRBJ1-1; abundance: -; CDR3aa: CASSFLRLGPAFF; CDR3nt: TGTGCCAGCAGCTTTTTACGGTTGGGGCCAGCTTTCTTT
v_gene: TRBV30; d_gene: -; j_gene: TRBJ2-3; abundance: few; CDR3aa: CAWTPRGGGLADTQYF; CDR3nt: TGTGCCTGGACCCCGCGGGGAGGGGGTCTTGCAGATACGCAGTATTTT
v_gene: TRBV9; d_gene: TRBD1; j_gene: TRBJ2-1; abundance: -; CDR3aa: CASSVSPRTGGAEQFF; CDR3nt: TGTGCCAGCAGCGTGAGCCCGAGGACAGGGGGGGCTGAGCAGTTCTTC
v_gene: TRBV5-1; d_gene: -; j_gene: TRBJ2-3; abundance: -; CDR3aa: CASSSGQFTDTQYF; CDR3nt: TGCGCCAGCAGCAGCGGACAGTTCACAGATACGCAGTATTTT
v_gene: TRBV7-9; d_gene: -; j_gene: TRBJ1-1; abundance: -; CDR3aa: CASSLDPGNTEAFF; CDR3nt: TGTGCCAGCAGCTTAGATCCGGGGAACACTGAAGCTTTCTTT
v_gene: TRBV11-2; d_gene: -; j_gene: TRBJ1-2; abundance: -; CDR3aa: CASSYGAGGVGGYTF; CDR3nt: TGTGCCAGCAGCTACGGGGCCGGGGGAGTTGGTGGCTACACCTTC
v_gene: TRBV5-8; d_gene: TRBD1; j_gene: TRBJ1-5; abundance: -; CDR3aa: CASSSVTGTYSNQPQHF; CDR3nt: TGTGCCAGCAGCTCCGTGACAGGGACCTATAGCAATCAGCCCCAGCATTTT
v_gene: TRBV18; d_gene: TRBD1; j_gene: TRBJ1-1; abundance: -; CDR3aa: CASSPGRQGSTEAFF; CDR3nt: TGTGCCAGCTCACCCGGAAGACAGGGGAGCACTGAAGCTTTCTTT
v_gene: TRBV4-1; d_gene: TRBD1; j_gene: TRBJ1-1; abundance: -; CDR3aa: CASSQDRGTGVSEAFF; CDR3nt: TGCGCCAGCAGCCAAGATAGGGGGACAGGGGTTAGTGAAGCTTTCTTT
v_gene: TRBV7-9; d_gene: TRBD1; j_gene: TRBJ2-7; abundance: -; CDR3aa: CASSLAGDRESQYF; CDR3nt: TGTGCCAGCAGCTTAGCGGGGGACAGGGAATCCCAGTACTTC
v_gene: TRBV9; d_gene: -; j_gene: TRBJ1-3; abundance: -; CDR3aa: CASSVGQHSGNTIYF; CDR3nt: TGTGCCAGCAGCGTTGGACAGCACTCTGGAAACACCATATATTTT
v_gene: TRBV7-2; d_gene: TRBD2; j_gene: TRBJ2-5; abundance: once; CDR3aa: CASTRGLAGVERETQYF; CDR3nt: TGTGCCAGCACCAGGGGACTAGCGGGAGTGGAGAGAGAGACCCAGTACTTC
v_gene: TRBV19; d_gene: -; j_gene: TRBJ2-7; abundance: -; CDR3aa: CASTPSGTGIYEQYF; CDR3nt: TGTGCCAGTACCCCAAGCGGTACAGGGATCTACGAGCAGTACTTC
v_gene: TRBV7-2; d_gene: TRBD2; j_gene: TRBJ2-7; abundance: -; CDR3aa: CASSLLAGGGYEQYF; CDR3nt: TGTGCCAGCAGCTTGCTAGCGGGAGGGGGCTACGAGCAGTACTTC
v_gene: TRBV9; d_gene: TRBD2; j_gene: TRBJ2-3; abundance: -; CDR3aa: CASSVGPRLAAYTDTQYF; CDR3nt: TGTGCCAGCAGCGTAGGTCCGAGACTAGCGGCTTACACAGATACGCAGTATTTT
v_gene: TRBV18; d_gene: TRBD1; j_gene: TRBJ1-1; abundance: -; CDR3aa: CASSPNAGGREAFF; CDR3nt: TGTGCCAGCTCACCAAATGCAGGGGGCCGTGAAGCTTTCTTT